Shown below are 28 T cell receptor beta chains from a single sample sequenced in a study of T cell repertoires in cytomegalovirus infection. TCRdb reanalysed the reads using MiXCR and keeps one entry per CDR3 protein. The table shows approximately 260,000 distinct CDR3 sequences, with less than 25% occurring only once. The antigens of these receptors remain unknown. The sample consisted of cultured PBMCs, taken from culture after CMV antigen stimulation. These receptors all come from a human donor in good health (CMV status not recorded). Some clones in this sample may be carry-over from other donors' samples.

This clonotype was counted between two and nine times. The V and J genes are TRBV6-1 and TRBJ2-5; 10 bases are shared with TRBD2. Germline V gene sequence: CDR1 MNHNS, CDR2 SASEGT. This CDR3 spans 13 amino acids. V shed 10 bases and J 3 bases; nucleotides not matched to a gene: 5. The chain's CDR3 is CATTTSGEETQYF. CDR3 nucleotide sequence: TGTGCCACCACTACTAGCGGGGAAGAGACCCAGTACTTC.

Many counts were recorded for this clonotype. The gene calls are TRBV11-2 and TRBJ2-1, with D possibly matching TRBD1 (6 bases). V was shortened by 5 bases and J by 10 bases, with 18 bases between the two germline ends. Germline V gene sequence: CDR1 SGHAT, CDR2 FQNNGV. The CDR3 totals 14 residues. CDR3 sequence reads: CASSPYWGLGEQFF. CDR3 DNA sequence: TGTGCCAGCAGCCCCTACTGGGGGCTAGGCGAGCAGTTCTTC.

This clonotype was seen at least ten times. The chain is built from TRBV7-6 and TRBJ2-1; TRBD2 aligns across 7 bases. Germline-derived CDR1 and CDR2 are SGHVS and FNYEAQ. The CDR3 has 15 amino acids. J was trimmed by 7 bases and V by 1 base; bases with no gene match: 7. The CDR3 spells CASSLGSLAENEQFF. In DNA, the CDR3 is TGTGCCAGCAGCTTAGGTTCGCTAGCGGAGAATGAGCAGTTCTTC.

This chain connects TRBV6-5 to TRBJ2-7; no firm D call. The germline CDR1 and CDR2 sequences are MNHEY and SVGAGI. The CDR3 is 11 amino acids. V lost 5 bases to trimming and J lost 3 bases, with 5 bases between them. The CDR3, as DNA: TGTGCCAGCAGTAACCTCTACGAGCAGTACTTC. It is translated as CASSNLYEQYF.

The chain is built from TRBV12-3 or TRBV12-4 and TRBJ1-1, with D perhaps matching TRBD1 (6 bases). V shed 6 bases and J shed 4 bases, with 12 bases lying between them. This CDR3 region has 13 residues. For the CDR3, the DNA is TGTGCCAGCAGCACAGGGATTCGCACTGAAGCTTTCTTT. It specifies CASSTGIRTEAFF.

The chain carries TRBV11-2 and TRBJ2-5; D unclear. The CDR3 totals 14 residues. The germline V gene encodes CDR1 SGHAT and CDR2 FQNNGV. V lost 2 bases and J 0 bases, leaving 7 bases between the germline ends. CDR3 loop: CASSLRADQETQYF. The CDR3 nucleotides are TGTGCCAGCAGCTTACGGGCAGACCAAGAGACCCAGTACTTC.

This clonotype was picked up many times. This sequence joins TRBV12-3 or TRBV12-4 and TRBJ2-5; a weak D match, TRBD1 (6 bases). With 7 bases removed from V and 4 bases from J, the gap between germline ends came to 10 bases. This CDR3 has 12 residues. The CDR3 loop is CASNQQGETQYF. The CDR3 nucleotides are TGTGCCAGCAATCAACAGGGAGAGACCCAGTACTTC.

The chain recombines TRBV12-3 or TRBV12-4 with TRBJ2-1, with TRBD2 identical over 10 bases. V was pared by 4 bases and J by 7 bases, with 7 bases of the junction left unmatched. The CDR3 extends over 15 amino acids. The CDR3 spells CASSSSGSVRNEQFF. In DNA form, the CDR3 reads TGTGCCAGCAGTTCTAGCGGGAGCGTCAGGAATGAGCAGTTCTTC.

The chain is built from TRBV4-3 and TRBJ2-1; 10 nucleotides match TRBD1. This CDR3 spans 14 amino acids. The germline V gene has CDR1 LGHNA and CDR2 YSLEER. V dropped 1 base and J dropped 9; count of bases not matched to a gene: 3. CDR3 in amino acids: CASSQGQGAREQFF. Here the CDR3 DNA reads TGCGCCAGCAGCCAAGGACAGGGGGCACGTGAGCAGTTCTTC.

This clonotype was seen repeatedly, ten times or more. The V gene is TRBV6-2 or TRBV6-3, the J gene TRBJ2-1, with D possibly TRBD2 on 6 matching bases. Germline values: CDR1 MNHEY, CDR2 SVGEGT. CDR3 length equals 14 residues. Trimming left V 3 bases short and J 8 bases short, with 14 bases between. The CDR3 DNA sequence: TGTGCCAGCAGTTATACTCCGGCGGGGTATGAGCAGTTCTTC. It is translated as CASSYTPAGYEQFF.

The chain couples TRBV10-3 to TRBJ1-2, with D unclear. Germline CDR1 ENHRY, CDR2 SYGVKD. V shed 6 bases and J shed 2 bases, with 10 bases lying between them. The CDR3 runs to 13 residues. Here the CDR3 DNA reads TGTGCCATCAGACCCGAGAACAACTATGGCTACACCTTC. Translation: CAIRPENNYGYTF.

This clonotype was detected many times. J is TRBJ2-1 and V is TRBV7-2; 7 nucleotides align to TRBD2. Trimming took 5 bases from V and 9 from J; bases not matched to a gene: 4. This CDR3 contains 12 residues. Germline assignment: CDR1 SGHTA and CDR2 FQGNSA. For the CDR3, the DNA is TGTGCCAGCAGCCCCCCGGGGGGTGAGCAGTTCTTC. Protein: CASSPPGGEQFF.

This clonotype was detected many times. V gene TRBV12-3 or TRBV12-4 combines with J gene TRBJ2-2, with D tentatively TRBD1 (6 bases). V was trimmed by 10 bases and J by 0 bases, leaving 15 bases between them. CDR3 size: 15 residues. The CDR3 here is CATQGGTANTGELFF. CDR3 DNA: TGTGCCACCCAAGGGGGTACAGCGAACACCGGGGAGCTGTTTTTT.

CDR3 nucleotides: TGTGCCAGCAGCTTGAACACACCTCCTATCACAGATACGCAGTATTTT. Amino acids: CASSLNTPPITDTQYF. The chain has TRBV5-4 and TRBJ2-3; no definite D call. The CDR3 has 16 residues. Germline V gene data show CDR1 as SGHNT and CDR2 as YYREEE (reference sequence). The V end was cut by 1 base, the J end by 2 bases, with 14 bases between.

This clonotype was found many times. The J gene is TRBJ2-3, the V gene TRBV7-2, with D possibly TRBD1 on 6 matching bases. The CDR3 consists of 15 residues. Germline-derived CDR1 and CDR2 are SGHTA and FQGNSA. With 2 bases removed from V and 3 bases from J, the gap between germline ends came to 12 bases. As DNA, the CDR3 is TGTGCCAGCAGCTTAAGATCAGGGGTAACAGATACGCAGTATTTT. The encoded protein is CASSLRSGVTDTQYF.

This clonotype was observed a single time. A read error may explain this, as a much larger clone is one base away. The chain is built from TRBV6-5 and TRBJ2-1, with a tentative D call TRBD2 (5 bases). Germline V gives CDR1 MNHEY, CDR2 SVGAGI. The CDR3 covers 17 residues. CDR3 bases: TGTGCCAGCAGTTACTCAGAGCGGCCGAGCTCCAACAATGAGCAGTTCTTC. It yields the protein CASSYSERPSSNNEQFF.

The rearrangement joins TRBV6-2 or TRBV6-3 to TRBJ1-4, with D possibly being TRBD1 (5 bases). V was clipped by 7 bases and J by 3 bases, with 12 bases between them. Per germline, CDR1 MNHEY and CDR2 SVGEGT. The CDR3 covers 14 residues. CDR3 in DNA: TGTGCCAGCATCCCGGGACGAGCTAATGAAAAACTGTTTTTT. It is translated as CASIPGRANEKLFF.

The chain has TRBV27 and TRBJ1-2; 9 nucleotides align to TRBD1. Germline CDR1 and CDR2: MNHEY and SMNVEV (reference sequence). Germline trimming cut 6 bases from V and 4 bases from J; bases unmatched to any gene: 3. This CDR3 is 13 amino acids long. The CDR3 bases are TGTGCCAGCAGGCGACAGGGGGTCTATGGCTACACCTTC. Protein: CASRRQGVYGYTF.

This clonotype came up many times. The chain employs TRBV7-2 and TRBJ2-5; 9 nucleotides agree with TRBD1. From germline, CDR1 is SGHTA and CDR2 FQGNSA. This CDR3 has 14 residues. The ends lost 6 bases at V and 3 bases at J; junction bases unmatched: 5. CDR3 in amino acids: CASSRDRVEETQYF. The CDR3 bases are TGTGCCAGCAGTCGGGACAGGGTGGAAGAGACCCAGTACTTC. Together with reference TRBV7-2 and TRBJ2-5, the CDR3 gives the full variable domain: GAGVSQSPSNKVTEKGKDVELRCDPISGHTALYWYRQSLGQGLEFLIYFQGNSAPDKSGLPSDRFSAERTGGSVSTLTIQRTQQEDSAVYLCASSRDRVEETQYFGPGTRLLVL.

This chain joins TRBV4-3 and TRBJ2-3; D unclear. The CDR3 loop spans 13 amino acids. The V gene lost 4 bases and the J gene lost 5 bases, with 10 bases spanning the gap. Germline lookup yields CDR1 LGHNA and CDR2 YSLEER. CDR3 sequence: CASSLGPGDTQYF. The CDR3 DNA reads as TGCGCCAGCAGCCTGGGCCCGGGAGATACGCAGTATTTT.

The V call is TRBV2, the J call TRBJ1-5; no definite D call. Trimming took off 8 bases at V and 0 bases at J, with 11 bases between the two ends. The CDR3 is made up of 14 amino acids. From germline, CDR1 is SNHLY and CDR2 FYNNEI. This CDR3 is CASANWGSNQPQHF. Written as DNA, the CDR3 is TGTGCCAGCGCCAATTGGGGTAGCAATCAGCCCCAGCATTTT.

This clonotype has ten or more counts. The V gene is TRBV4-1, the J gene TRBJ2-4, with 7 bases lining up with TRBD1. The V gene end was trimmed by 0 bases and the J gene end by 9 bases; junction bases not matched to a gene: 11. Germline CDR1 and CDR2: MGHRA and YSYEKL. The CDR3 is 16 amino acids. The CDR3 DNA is TGCGCCAGCAGCCAAGAGCCCCGACAGGGTGCGACCATTCAGTACTTC. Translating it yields CASSQEPRQGATIQYF.

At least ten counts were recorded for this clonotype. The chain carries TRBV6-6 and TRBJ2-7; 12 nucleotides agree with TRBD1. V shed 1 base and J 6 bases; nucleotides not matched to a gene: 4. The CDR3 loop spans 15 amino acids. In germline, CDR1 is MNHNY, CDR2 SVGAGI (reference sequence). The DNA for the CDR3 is TGTGCCAGCAGTTACTGGGACAGGGGGCAAGTCGAGCAGTACTTC. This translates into CASSYWDRGQVEQYF.

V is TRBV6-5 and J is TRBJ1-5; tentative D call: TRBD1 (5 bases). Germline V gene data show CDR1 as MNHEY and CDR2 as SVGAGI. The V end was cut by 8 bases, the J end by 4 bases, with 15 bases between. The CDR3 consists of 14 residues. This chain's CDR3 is CASWAGAGNQPQHF. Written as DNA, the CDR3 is TGTGCCAGCTGGGCCGGGGCGGGAAATCAGCCCCAGCATTTT.

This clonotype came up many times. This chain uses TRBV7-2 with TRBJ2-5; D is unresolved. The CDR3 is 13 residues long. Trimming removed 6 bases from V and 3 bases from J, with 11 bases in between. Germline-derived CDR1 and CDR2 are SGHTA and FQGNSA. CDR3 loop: CASRNRVEETQYF. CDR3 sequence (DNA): TGTGCCAGCAGGAACCGGGTCGAAGAGACCCAGTACTTC. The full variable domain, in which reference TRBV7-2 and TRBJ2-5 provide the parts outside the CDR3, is GAGVSQSPSNKVTEKGKDVELRCDPISGHTALYWYRQSLGQGLEFLIYFQGNSAPDKSGLPSDRFSAERTGGSVSTLTIQRTQQEDSAVYLCASRNRVEETQYFGPGTRLLVL.

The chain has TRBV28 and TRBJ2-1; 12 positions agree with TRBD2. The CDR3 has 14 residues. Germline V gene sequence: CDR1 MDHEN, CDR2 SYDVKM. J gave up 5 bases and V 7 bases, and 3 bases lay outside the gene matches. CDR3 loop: CASKWTSGNNEQFF. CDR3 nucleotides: TGTGCCAGCAAGTGGACTAGCGGGAACAATGAGCAGTTCTTC.

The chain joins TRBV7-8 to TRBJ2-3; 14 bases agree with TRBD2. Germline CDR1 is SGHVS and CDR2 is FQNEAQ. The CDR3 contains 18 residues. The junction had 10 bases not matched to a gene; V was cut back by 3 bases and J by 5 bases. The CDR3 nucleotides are TGTGCCAGCAGCTTTAGACTAGCGGGAGGGCCAGTAGAAGATACGCAGTATTTT. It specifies CASSFRLAGGPVEDTQYF. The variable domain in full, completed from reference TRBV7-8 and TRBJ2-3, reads GAGVSQSPRYKVAKRGQDVALRCDPISGHVSLFWYQQALGQGPEFLTYFQNEAQLDKSGLPSDRFFAERPEGSVSTLKIQRTQQEDSAVYLCASSFRLAGGPVEDTQYFGPGTRLTVL.

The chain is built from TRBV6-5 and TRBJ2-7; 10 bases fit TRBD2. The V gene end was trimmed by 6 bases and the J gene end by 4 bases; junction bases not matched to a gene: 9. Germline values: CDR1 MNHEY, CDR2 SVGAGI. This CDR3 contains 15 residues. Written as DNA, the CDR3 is TGTGCCAGCAGCCGAGCGGGAGGGGTCGGATACGAGCAGTACTTC. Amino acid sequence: CASSRAGGVGYEQYF.